The 25 T cell receptor beta chains below were found in one sample sequenced in a study of CXCR3-negative and CXCR3-positive naive CD8 T cells. Libraries were UMI-labeled 5' RACE TRB cDNA. Reanalyzing the 5' RACE reads, TCRdb keeps one entry per CDR3 protein, without DNA. In total, the table holds 45,000 to 70,000 distinct CDR3 sequences. Sequenced sample: memory CD8+ T cells from blood. The source of these receptors is a human donor in good health. Some clones in this sample may be carry-over from other donors' samples.

CDR3 sequence reads: CASSSSGGQYNEQFF. The rearrangement joins TRBV6-2 or TRBV6-3 to TRBJ2-1; lacking DNA, the TRBD1 call made by TCRdb goes unchecked. The V gene's germline CDR1 is MNHEY and CDR2 SVGEGT. CDR3 length: 15 amino acids.

The chain joins TRBV28 to TRBJ2-7; no DNA is available, so the TRBD1 call from TCRdb remains unchecked. The germline CDR1 and CDR2 sequences are MDHEN and SYDVKM. The CDR3 sequence is 13 residues long. CDR3 protein: CASNLTGDDEQYF.

The rearrangement links TRBV10-3 to TRBJ2-3; the TCRdb D gene call, TRBD2, has no DNA to confirm it. In germline, CDR1 is ENHRY, CDR2 SYGVKD. The CDR3 loop spans 14 amino acids. The CDR3: CAISDASVSDTQYF.

V usage is TRBV7-3 and J usage is TRBJ2-2; TCRdb indicates TRBD2, and absent DNA this call remains unverified. This CDR3 spans 16 amino acids. CDR1 and CDR2 (germline): SGHTA, FQGTGA. The CDR3 reads CASSSLSGRNTGELFF.

The chain is built from TRBV20-1 and TRBJ2-3; the D call from TCRdb, TRBD2, cannot be confirmed without DNA. This CDR3 comprises 15 residues. Looked up from germline, CDR1 is DFQATT and CDR2 is SNEGSKA (reference sequence). The CDR3 spells CSALPAAGGTDTQYF.

This clonotype is identified as medium-sized from frequency. CDR3 region: CSVERGHYGYTF. The V gene is TRBV29-1, the J gene TRBJ1-2; absent DNA, TCRdb's TRBD1 call cannot be checked. Germline V gene lookup returns CDR1 SQVTM and CDR2 ANQGSEA. The CDR3 totals 12 residues.

The J gene is TRBJ1-1, the V gene TRBV9; TCRdb designates TRBD1, a call that cannot be tested without DNA. The germline CDR1 and CDR2 sequences are SGDLS and YYNGEE. This CDR3 region has 14 residues. CDR3 in amino acids: CASSAITGGPEAFF.

The V call is TRBV24-1, the J call TRBJ1-5. The CDR3 consists of 14 residues. Germline CDR1 and CDR2: KGHDR and SFDVKD. Here the CDR3 reads CATSGENSNQPQHF.

This chain connects TRBV28 to TRBJ1-5; TCRdb returns TRBD1, unconfirmable since there is no DNA. The CDR3 consists of 17 residues. The germline gives CDR1 MDHEN, CDR2 SYDVKM. Here the CDR3 reads CASSYRGTIRGNQPQHF.

The chain links TRBV28 to TRBJ2-7; TCRdb returns TRBD1, unconfirmable since there is no DNA. In germline, CDR1 is MDHEN, CDR2 SYDVKM. The CDR3 covers 16 residues. CDR3 protein: CASSLSPGQAIGEQYF.

The chain has TRBV28 and TRBJ2-5; TCRdb outputs TRBD2, but without DNA this stays unchecked. The CDR3 is 19 residues long. Germline V gene lookup returns CDR1 MDHEN and CDR2 SYDVKM. The CDR3 here is CASSFPSELSGTAKETQYF.

This sequence joins TRBV25-1 and TRBJ1-1. Germline CDR1 reads MGHDK; CDR2 reads SYGVNS. The CDR3 is made up of 11 amino acids. CDR3 in amino acids: CATGISLTTFF. Based on the CDR3 plus reference TRBV25-1 and TRBJ1-1, the full variable domain is EADIYQTPRYLVIGTGKKITLECSQTMGHDKMYWYQQDPGMELHLIHYSYGVNSTEKGDLSSESTVSRIRTEHFPLTLESARPSHTSQYLCATGISLTTFFGQGTRLTVV.

The V and J genes are TRBV11-3 and TRBJ2-7; TCRdb proposes TRBD1, but this gene call is untestable without DNA. Germline V gene lookup returns CDR1 SGHNT and CDR2 YENEEA. This CDR3 contains 14 residues. CDR3 amino acids: CASSLGSGSYEQYF.

The J gene is TRBJ2-2, the V gene TRBV29-1; there is no DNA to check the TCRdb D call of TRBD2. The germline gives CDR1 SQVTM, CDR2 ANQGSEA. The CDR3 consists of 15 residues. CDR3 amino acids: CSAIPGFSPAGELFF.

The CDR3 is CASSLSPLSPLHF. The chain combines TRBV27 with TRBJ1-6; the TRBD1 assignment by TCRdb is unverifiable without DNA. The germline V gene has CDR1 MNHEY and CDR2 SMNVEV (reference sequence). The CDR3 extends over 13 amino acids.

V is TRBV20-1 and J is TRBJ2-7; the TCRdb D gene call, TRBD1, has no DNA to confirm it. CDR3 length equals 14 residues. In germline, CDR1 is DFQATT, CDR2 SNEGSKA (reference sequence). CDR3 loop: CSAMSGRGTYEQYF.

V usage is TRBV28 and J usage is TRBJ1-1; TCRdb returns TRBD1, unconfirmable since there is no DNA. Germline-derived CDR1 and CDR2 are MDHEN and SYDVKM. This CDR3 region has 12 residues. This CDR3 is CASSLGTVEAFF.

The chain carries TRBV6-4 and TRBJ2-4; there is no DNA to check the TCRdb D call of TRBD1. The germline V gene has CDR1 MRHNA and CDR2 SNTAGT. The CDR3 runs to 15 residues. CDR3 region: CASSPGGDFRNIQYF.

This sequence joins TRBV12-3 or TRBV12-4 and TRBJ2-5; the TRBD2 assignment by TCRdb is unverifiable without DNA. This CDR3 comprises 15 residues. The CDR3 sequence: CASRESNRRQETQYF.

The rearrangement joins TRBV4-3 to TRBJ2-1; checking the TCRdb D call of TRBD1 is not possible without DNA. Germline V gene sequence: CDR1 LGHNA, CDR2 YSLEER. The CDR3 has 17 residues. CDR3 sequence reads: CASSQEEGFSLVDEQFF.

The V call is TRBV19, the J call TRBJ2-7; absent DNA, TCRdb's TRBD2 call cannot be checked. Germline-derived CDR1 and CDR2 are LNHDA and SQIVND (reference sequence). CDR3 length equals 18 residues. The CDR3 loop reads CASSIYLTEREVFYEQYF.

This sequence joins TRBV28 and TRBJ2-7; there is no DNA to check the TCRdb D call of TRBD1. Germline V gene sequence: CDR1 MDHEN, CDR2 SYDVKM. This CDR3 spans 14 amino acids. The CDR3 sequence: CASSTARDLGEQYF. Drawing the rest from reference TRBV28 and TRBJ2-7, the complete variable domain is DVKVTQSSRYLVKRTGEKVFLECVQDMDHENMFWYRQDPGLGLRLIYFSYDVKMKEKGDIPEGYSVSREKKERFSLILESASTNQTSMYLCASSTARDLGEQYFGPGTRLTVT.

V usage is TRBV7-9 and J usage is TRBJ2-7; absent DNA, TCRdb's TRBD1 call cannot be checked. CDR1 and CDR2 (germline): SEHNR, FQNEAQ (reference sequence). This CDR3 region has 15 residues. The CDR3 loop reads CASSPRQGVDYEQYF.

The rearrangement uses TRBV29-1 and TRBJ2-7; as DNA is missing, the TRBD2 call by TCRdb cannot be tested. The V gene's germline CDR1 is SQVTM and CDR2 ANQGSEA. The CDR3 totals 16 residues. The CDR3 loop reads CSVEGGVVAGDLEQYF.

The chain has TRBV4-1 and TRBJ2-7; no DNA is available, so the TRBD1 call from TCRdb remains unchecked. The CDR3 length is 15 residues. CDR1 and CDR2 (germline): MGHRA, YSYEKL. CDR3 amino acids: CASSPGTGGTYEQYF.